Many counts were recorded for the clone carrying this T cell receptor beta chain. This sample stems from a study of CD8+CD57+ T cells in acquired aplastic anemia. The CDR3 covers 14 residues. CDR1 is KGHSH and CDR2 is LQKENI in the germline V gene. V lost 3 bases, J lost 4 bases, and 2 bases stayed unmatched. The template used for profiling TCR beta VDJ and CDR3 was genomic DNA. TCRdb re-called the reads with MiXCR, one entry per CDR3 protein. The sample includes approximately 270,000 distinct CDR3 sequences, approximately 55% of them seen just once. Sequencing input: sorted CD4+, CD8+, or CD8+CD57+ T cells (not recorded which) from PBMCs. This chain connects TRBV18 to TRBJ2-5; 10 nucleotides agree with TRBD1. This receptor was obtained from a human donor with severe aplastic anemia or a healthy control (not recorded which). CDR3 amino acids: CASSPTGGVETQYF. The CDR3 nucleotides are TGTGCCAGCTCACCGACAGGGGGCGTAGAGACCCAGTACTTC. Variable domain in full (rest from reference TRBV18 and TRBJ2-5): NAGVMQNPRHLVRRRGQEARLRCSPMKGHSHVYWYRQLPEEGLKFMVYLQKENIIDESGMPKERFSAEFPKEGPSILRIQQVVRGDSAAYFCASSPTGGVETQYFGPGTRLLVL.